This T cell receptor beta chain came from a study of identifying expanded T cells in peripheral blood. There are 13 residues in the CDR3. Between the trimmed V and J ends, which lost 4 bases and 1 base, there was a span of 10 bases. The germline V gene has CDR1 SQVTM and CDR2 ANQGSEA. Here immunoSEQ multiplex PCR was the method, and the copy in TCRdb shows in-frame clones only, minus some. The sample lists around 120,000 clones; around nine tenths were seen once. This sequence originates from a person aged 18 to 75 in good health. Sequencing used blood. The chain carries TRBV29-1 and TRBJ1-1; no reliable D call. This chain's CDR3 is CSVAGHTNTEAFF. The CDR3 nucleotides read TGCAGCGTTGCCGGCCATACGAACACTGAAGCTTTCTTT.